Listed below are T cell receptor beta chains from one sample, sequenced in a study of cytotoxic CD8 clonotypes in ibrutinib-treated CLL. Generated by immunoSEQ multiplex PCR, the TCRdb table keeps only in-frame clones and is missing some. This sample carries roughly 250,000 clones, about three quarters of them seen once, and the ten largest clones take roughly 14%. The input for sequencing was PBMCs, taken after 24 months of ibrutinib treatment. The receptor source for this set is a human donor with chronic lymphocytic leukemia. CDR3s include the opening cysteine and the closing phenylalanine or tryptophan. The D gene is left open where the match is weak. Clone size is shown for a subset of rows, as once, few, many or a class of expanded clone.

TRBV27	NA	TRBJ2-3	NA	TGTGCCAGCAGCCCCCCCGCTCGGGAACCACCAGATACGCAGTATTTT	CASSPPAREPPDTQYF
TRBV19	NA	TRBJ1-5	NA	TGTGCCAGTAGTCCGAGACAGGAAAATCAGCCCCAGCATTTT	CASSPRQENQPQHF
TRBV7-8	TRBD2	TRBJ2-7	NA	TGTGCCAGCGGAACTAGCGGGTCCTCCTACGAGCAGTACTTC	CASGTSGSSYEQYF
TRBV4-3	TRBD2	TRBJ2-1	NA	TGCGCCAGCAGCCAGAGTAGCGGGAACTACAATGAGCAGTTCTTC	CASSQSSGNYNEQFF
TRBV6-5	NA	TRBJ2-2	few	TGTGCCAGCAGATCTAATTCCGGGGAGCTGTTTTTT	CASRSNSGELFF
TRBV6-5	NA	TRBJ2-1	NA	TGTGCCAGCATTGACCGGGACCGATACAATGAGCAGTTCTTC	CASIDRDRYNEQFF
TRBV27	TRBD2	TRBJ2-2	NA	TGTGCCAGCAGTCTGAATCTTCTAGCGGGGGGCGGGGAGCTGTTTTTT	CASSLNLLAGGGELFF
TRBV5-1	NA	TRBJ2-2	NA	TGCGCCAGCAGCTCAAGGACGGAGATCACCGGGGAGCTGTTTTTT	CASSSRTEITGELFF
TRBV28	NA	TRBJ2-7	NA	TGTGCCAGCAGTCTGACAGGACTAAACTACGAGCAGTACTTC	CASSLTGLNYEQYF
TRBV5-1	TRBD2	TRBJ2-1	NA	TGCGCCAGCAGCTCTTTAGCGGGAAGCAATGAGCAGTTCTTC	CASSSLAGSNEQFF
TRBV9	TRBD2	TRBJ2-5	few	TGTGCCAGCAGCATCGGGACTAGCGGAGAGGGGGGAGAGACCCAGTACTTC	CASSIGTSGEGGETQYF
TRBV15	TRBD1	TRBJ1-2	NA	TGTGCCACCAGCAGAGCCTCGACAGGGGGGGTAAATGGCTACACCTTC	CATSRASTGGVNGYTF
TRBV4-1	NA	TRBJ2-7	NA	TGCGCCAGCAGCCAAGGCCATCGGGGCCAGGGTAGCTCCTACGAGCAGTACTTC	CASSQGHRGQGSSYEQYF
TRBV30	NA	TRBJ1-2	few	TGTGCCTATGGAGGTGGCACTGTCTACGATGGCTACACCTTC	CAYGGGTVYDGYTF
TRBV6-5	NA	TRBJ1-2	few	TGTGCCAGCAGTTACTCGGATGGGCGCGGTGGCTACACCTTC	CASSYSDGRGGYTF
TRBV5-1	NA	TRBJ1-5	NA	TGCGCCAGCAGCTTGGAGGGGGGTACGGGGCCCCAGCATTTT	CASSLEGGTGPQHF